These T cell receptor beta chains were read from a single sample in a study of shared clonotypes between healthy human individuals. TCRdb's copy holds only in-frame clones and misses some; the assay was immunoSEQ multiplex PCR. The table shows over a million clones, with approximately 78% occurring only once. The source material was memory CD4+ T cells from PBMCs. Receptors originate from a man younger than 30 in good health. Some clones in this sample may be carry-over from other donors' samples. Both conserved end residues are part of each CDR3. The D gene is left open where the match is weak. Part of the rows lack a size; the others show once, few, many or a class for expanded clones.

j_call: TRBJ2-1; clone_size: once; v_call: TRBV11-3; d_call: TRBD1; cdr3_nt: TGTGCCAGCAGCCTTCGAGGGACAGGGAGGGATGAGCAGTTCTTC; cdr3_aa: CASSLRGTGRDEQFF
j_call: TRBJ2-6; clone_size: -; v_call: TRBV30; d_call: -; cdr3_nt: TGTGCCTGGAGTAAATGGGATGGGGCCAACGTCCTGACTTTC; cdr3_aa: CAWSKWDGANVLTF
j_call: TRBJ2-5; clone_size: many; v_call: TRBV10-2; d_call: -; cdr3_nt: TGCGCCAGCAGACGGACTATAGGGGAGACCCAGTACTTC; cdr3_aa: CASRRTIGETQYF
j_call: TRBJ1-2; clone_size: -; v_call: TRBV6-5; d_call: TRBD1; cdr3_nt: TGTGCCAGCAGTTCCCCCCGACAGGGAGGTCCTGGCTACACCTTC; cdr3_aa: CASSSPRQGGPGYTF
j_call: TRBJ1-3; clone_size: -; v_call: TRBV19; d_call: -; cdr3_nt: TGTGCCAGTAGTATGTTGGCTGGAAACACCATATATTTT; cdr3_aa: CASSMLAGNTIYF
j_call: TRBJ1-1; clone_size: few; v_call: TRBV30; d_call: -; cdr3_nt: TGTGCCTGGAGGGGGGCGGGGACTGAAGCTTTCTTT; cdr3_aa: CAWRGAGTEAFF
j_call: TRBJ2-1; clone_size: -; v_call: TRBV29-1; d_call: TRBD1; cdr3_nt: TGCAGCGTGACAGGGAGCTCCTACAATGAGCAGTTCTTC; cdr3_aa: CSVTGSSYNEQFF
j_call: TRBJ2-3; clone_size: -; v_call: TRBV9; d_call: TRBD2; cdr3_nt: TGTGCCAGCAGTCCTAGGACTAGCGGGAACGGTCGACAAGATACGCAGTATTTT; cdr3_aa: CASSPRTSGNGRQDTQYF
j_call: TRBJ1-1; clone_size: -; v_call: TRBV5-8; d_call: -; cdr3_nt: TGTGCCAGCAGCTTCCCGGGGGACACCTCATTGGGGACTGAAGCTTTCTTT; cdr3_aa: CASSFPGDTSLGTEAFF
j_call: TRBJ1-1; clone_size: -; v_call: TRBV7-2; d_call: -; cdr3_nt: TGTGCCAGCAGCTATACCGTGAGGGAAGCTTTCTTT; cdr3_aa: CASSYTVREAFF
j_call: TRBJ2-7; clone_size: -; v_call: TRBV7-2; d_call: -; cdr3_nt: TGTGCCAGCAGCTTGTCCCGGGGCGAGCAGTACTTC; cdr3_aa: CASSLSRGEQYF
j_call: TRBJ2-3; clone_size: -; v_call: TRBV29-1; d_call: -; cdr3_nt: TGCAGCGTTAGGGGGGCGCAGGCGATCCGCACAGATACGCAGTATTTT; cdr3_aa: CSVRGAQAIRTDTQYF
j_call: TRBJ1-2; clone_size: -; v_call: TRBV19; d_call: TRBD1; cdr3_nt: TGTGCCAGTATGCCGTGGACAGGGGTTAACTATGGCTACACCTTC; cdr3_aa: CASMPWTGVNYGYTF
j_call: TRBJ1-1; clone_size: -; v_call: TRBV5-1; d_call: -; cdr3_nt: TGCGCCAGCAGCCCGAGACAGAACACTGAAGCTTTCTTT; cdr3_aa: CASSPRQNTEAFF
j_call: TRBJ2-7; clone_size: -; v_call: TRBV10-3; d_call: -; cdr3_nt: TGTGCCATCAGTTCTGGGGGAACCTACGAGCAGTACTTC; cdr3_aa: CAISSGGTYEQYF
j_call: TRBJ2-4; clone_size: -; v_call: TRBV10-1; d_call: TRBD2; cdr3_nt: TGCGCCAGCAGGGCCAGAGCGGGAGGCACCAAAAACATTCAGTACTTC; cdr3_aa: CASRARAGGTKNIQYF
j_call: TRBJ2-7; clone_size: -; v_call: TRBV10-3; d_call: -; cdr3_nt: TGTGCCAGCCAATGGGAGGGGGCGCAGCCCGAGCAGTACTTC; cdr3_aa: CASQWEGAQPEQYF
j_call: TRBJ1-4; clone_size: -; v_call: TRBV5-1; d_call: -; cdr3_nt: TGCGCCAGCAGCTTGGCCATTCTGAGAGATAATGAAAAACTGTTTTTT; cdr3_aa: CASSLAILRDNEKLFF
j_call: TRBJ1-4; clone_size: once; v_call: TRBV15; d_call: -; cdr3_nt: TGTGCCACCAGCAGAGGCAGGGCGGATGAAAAACTGTTTTTT; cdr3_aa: CATSRGRADEKLFF
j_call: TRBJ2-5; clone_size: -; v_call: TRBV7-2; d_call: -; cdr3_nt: TGTGCCAGCAGCTTAGTGGATCAAGAGACCCAGTACTTC; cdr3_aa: CASSLVDQETQYF
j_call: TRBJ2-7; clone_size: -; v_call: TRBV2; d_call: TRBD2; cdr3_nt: TGTGCCAGCAGTGGTCTGGGGGGAGGGTACGAGCAGTACTTC; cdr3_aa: CASSGLGGGYEQYF
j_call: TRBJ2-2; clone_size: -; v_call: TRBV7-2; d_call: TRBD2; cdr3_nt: TGTGCCAGCAGCTTAGTGGCGGGAGGGCCGGACACCGGGGAGCTGTTTTTT; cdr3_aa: CASSLVAGGPDTGELFF
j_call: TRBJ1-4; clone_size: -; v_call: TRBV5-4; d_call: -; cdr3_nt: TGTGCCAGCAGCCAAACCGGGTCCCGTAATGAAAAACTGTTTTTT; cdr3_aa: CASSQTGSRNEKLFF
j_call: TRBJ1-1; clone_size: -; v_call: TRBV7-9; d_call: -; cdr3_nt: TGTGCCAGCAGCTTGGGCCGGGGAGGAGCTTTCTTT; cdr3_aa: CASSLGRGGAFF
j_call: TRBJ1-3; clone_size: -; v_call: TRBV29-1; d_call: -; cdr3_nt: TGCAGCGTTGAACCGAGGGGAAACACCATATATTTT; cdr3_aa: CSVEPRGNTIYF
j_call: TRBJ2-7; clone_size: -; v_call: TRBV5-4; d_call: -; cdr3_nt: TGTGCCAGCAGCTTGGGTGACGGCCGTTCCTACGAGCAGTACTTC; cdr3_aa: CASSLGDGRSYEQYF
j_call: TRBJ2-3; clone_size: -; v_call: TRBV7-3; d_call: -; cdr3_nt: TGTGCCAGCAGCTCTACCGGAGGGGATACGCAGTATTTT; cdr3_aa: CASSSTGGDTQYF
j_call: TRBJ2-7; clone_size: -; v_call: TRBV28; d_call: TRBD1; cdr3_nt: TGTGCCAGCATTCCGGGACAGTTCTACGAGCAGTACTTC; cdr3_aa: CASIPGQFYEQYF